This note documents a single T cell receptor (beta chain) sequence. This entry is derived from a study of cytomegalovirus exposure and HLA in healthy donors. Some clones are missing from TCRdb's copy, which holds only in-frame ones; the method was immunoSEQ multiplex PCR. The sample yields about 170,000 clones, roughly 96% seen once. The germline gives CDR1 SQVTM, CDR2 ANQGSEA. The CDR3 contains 12 residues. V was pared by 6 bases and J by 6 bases, with 2 bases of the junction left unmatched. The genes are TRBV29-1 and TRBJ2-3, with TRBD2 matching over 11 bases. The sequenced material came from PBMCs. The clonotype comes from a woman aged 18-30 years in good health and CMV-seronegative. CDR3 bases: TGCAGCGTCGCTAGCGGGGGGGATACGCAGTATTTT. Protein sequence: CSVASGGDTQYF.